This entry features one TCR beta chain sequence. Its antigen is not identified. This was a deep-level run. Assay used: immunoSEQ multiplex PCR; TCRdb lists only in-frame clones, some missing. The repertoire has some 500,000 clones, less than 96% of them found once; the top ten carry approximately 0.062%. The CDR3 has 11 residues. V was shortened by 5 bases and J by 9 bases, with 10 bases between the two germline ends. CDR1 is DFQATT, CDR2 SNEGSKA, per germline (reference sequence). CD45RA-negative memory and CD45RA+ naive subsets were split from the CD4+ cells. The data derive from a study of shared clonotypes between healthy human individuals. Study at large: Three plates were used per donor for CD4 naive, three for CD4 memory, two for CD8 naive and one for CD8 memory.

Study conclusions and caveats: It was anticipated that sequencing depth would influence how many clonotypes donors shared.

The source is a woman aged 25 to 39 in good health. Sequencing used naive CD4+ T cells sorted from blood. The sample's subset: CD45RA+ positively selected. The J gene is TRBJ2-2, the V gene TRBV20-1, with D tentatively TRBD1 (6 bases). CDR3 sequence (DNA): TGCAGTGCTGGGGGCCTCAGGGAGCTGTTTTTT. This sequence encodes CSAGGLRELFF.